This TCR beta chain is drawn from a study of shared clonotypes between healthy human individuals. At the level of the study: Participating donors consisted of a couple of women and a few men aged 18 to 49.

Germline CDR1 reads SNHLY; CDR2 reads FYNNEI. V was shortened by 4 bases and J by 6 bases, with 13 bases between the two germline ends. The length of the CDR3 is 13 residues. Both subsets, CD45RA+ naive and CD45RA-negative memory, were split from the CD4+ cells. Measured with immunoSEQ multiplex PCR; TCRdb has only the in-frame clones, and not every one. The sample lists about 2.3 million clones; just under 95% were seen once. The sequencing sample was made of naive CD4+ T cells from PBMCs. The subset was: CD45RA+ positively selected. The chain has TRBV2 and TRBJ2-7; D may be TRBD1 or TRBD2 (5 bases each). This sequence originates from a man in his late teens or twenties in good health. Some clones in this sample may be carry-over from other donors' samples. DNA for the CDR3: TGTGCCAGCAGTGCTGAGGGGTTCGTCGAGCAGTACTTC. It specifies CASSAEGFVEQYF.